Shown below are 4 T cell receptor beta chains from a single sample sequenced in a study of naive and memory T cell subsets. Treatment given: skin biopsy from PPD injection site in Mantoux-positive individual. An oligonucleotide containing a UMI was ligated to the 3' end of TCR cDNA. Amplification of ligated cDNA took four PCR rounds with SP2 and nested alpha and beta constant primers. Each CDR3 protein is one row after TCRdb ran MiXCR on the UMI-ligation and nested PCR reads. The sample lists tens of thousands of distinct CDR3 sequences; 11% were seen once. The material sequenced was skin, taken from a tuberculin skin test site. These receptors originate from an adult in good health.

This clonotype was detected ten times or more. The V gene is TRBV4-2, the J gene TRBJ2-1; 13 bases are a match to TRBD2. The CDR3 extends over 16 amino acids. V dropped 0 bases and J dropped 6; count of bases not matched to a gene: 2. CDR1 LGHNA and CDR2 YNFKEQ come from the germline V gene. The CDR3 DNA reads TGTGCCAGCAGCCAAGATGGGACTAGCGGGGCCAATGAGCAGTTCTTC. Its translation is CASSQDGTSGANEQFF.

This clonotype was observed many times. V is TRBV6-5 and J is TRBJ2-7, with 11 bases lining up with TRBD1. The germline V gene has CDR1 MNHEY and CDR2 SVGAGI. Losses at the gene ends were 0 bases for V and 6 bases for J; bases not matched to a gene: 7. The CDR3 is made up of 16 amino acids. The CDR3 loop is CASSYSAGTGGTEQYF. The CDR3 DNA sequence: TGTGCCAGCAGTTACTCGGCCGGGACAGGGGGGACCGAGCAGTACTTC.

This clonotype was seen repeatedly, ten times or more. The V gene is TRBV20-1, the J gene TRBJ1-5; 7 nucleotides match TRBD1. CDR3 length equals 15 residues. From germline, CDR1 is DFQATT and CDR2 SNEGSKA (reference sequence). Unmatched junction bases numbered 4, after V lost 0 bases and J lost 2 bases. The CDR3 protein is CSARDRGQRNQPQHF. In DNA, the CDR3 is TGCAGTGCTAGAGATAGGGGACAGCGCAATCAGCCCCAGCATTTT.

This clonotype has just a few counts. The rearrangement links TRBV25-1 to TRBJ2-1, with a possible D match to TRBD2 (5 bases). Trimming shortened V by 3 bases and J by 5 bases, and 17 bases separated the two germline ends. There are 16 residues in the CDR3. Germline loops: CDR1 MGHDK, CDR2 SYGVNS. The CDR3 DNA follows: TGTGCCAGCAGTGACCCGGCGGGCGGGTCTCACAATGAGCAGTTCTTC. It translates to CASSDPAGGSHNEQFF.